This TCR beta chain is drawn from a study of blood T cell repertoires in COVID-19. Authors' data handling: Scientists estimated how many nucleated cells there were by amplifying reference gene primers. The repertoire was sequenced with immunoSEQ multiplex PCR; TCRdb's copy has only in-frame clones and lacks some. V and J calls and clone size are given by that table; D and trimming were obtained from the DNA. The data hold about 110,000 clones, with 75% to 90% observed a single time. The sequenced sample consisted of peripheral blood. This TCR came from a woman aged 60-70 years with COVID-19, enrolled during active disease.

The CDR3 spells CASSLPRILAGGLEQFF. The DNA of the CDR3 is TGCGCCAGCAGCTTGCCAAGAATTCTAGCGGGGGGGCTTGAGCAGTTCTTC. The chain joins TRBV5-1 to TRBJ2-1; 12 bases agree with TRBD2. Germline CDR1 is SGHRS and CDR2 is YFSETQ. The CDR3 runs to 17 residues. V was clipped by 1 base and J by 9 bases; unmatched bases: 11.